This record concerns one T cell receptor (beta chain) sequence. This entry comes from a study of shared T cell receptors in the human thymus. The method was immunoSEQ multiplex PCR; TCRdb's version includes in-frame clones alone and lacks a portion of them. The data hold more than 550,000 clones, with 80% to 90% observed a single time. Germline CDR1 is LNHNV and CDR2 is YYDKDF (reference sequence). Trimming removed 0 bases from V and 7 bases from J, with 10 bases in between. This CDR3 comprises 14 residues. These data were also reused for a study on human thymus T cells. That source notes: Reports from related research described highly overlapping thymic repertoires among unrelated individuals.

The clonotype originates from a boy under two years old with a congenital heart defect. V usage is TRBV15 and J usage is TRBJ2-1, with D possibly TRBD2 on 6 matching bases. Source material: thymocytes. DNA for the CDR3: TGTGCCACCAGCAGAGAAACTAGCCGGAATGAGCAGTTCTTC. This codes for CATSRETSRNEQFF.